These 5 T cell receptor beta chains were sequenced from one sample in a study of cytomegalovirus exposure and HLA in healthy donors. The study ran its PCR with 60 Vbeta and 13 Jbeta primers. The table came from immunoSEQ multiplex PCR; TCRdb's copy has only in-frame clones and leaves some out. The sample lists 50,000 to 65,000 clones; more than 70% were seen once. The sample consisted of PBMCs. All receptors come from a man between 45 and 60 years old in good health and CMV-seropositive.

This sequence joins TRBV7-9 and TRBJ1-6, with 9 nucleotides matching TRBD1. Germline CDR1 reads SEHNR; CDR2 reads FQNEAQ (reference sequence). J gave up 6 bases and V 7 bases, and 10 bases lay outside the gene matches. This CDR3 spans 16 amino acids. CDR3 sequence: CASTTGWGQGNSPLHF. Written as DNA, the CDR3 is TGTGCCAGCACCACAGGATGGGGACAGGGTAATTCACCCCTCCACTTT.

DNA for the CDR3: TGTGCCAGCTCCCCGGGACAGGGGGTCTATGGCTACACCTTC. Its translation is CASSPGQGVYGYTF. The genes are TRBV18 and TRBJ1-2; 11 nucleotides line up with TRBD1. The CDR3 consists of 14 residues. V trimming: 6 bases; J trimming: 4 bases; junction bases outside the gene matches: 4. Germline V lookup: CDR1 KGHSH, CDR2 LQKENI.

The V call is TRBV28, the J call TRBJ1-1; possible D gene TRBD1, 6 bases. The V end lost 4 bases, the J end lost 1 base, and 10 bases lay between the germline ends. The germline CDR1 and CDR2 sequences are MDHEN and SYDVKM. CDR3 length: 14 amino acids. The CDR3 protein is CASSSQGGNTEAFF. The DNA for the CDR3 is TGTGCCAGCAGTTCACAGGGTGGGAACACTGAAGCTTTCTTT.

This sequence joins TRBV30 and TRBJ1-2; D unresolved. The germline CDR1 and CDR2 sequences are GTSNPN and SVGIG (reference sequence). The length of the CDR3 is 15 residues. Trimming left V 0 bases short and J 1 base short, with 12 bases between. Here the CDR3 reads CAWSVVAGFNYGYTF. The DNA for the CDR3 is TGTGCCTGGAGTGTAGTCGCGGGTTTTAACTATGGCTACACCTTC.

This clone occurred a few times. This chain connects TRBV2 to TRBJ1-1; D remains unclear. Deletions cut 7 bases from V and 2 bases from J, with 11 bases between. Looked up from germline, CDR1 is SNHLY and CDR2 is FYNNEI. The CDR3 consists of 13 residues. The CDR3 is CASNTQDNTEAFF. CDR3 nucleotides: TGTGCCAGCAACACCCAGGATAACACTGAAGCTTTCTTT.